Given below is one T cell receptor beta chain in context. Germline-derived CDR1 and CDR2 are MGHRA and YSYEKL. V gave up 0 bases and J gave up 5 bases; unmatched junction bases: 10. The CDR3 totals 17 residues. The data stem from a study of neoadjuvant anti-PD-1 for oral cavity cancer. Background on the study: Around day 43, patients without progression received a fourth nivolumab dose before surgery.

Sample time point: after neoadjuvant nivolumab, at surgical resection. Sequencing was performed with immunoSEQ multiplex PCR; in TCRdb, only in-frame clones are kept and a portion is missing. The sample comprises over 11,000 clones, roughly 71% of which are singletons, and less than 2.5% rests with the top ten. Sample: PBMCs, taken after nivolumab (anti-PD-1) treatment. This receptor was taken from a person between 40 and 80 years old with oral cavity squamous cell carcinoma. The chain joins TRBV4-1 to TRBJ2-3; 8 nucleotides line up with TRBD2. The CDR3 nucleotides are TGCGCCAGCAGCCAAGAAGGCGCGGGGGGCCGGGTAGATACGCAGTATTTT. Translated: CASSQEGAGGRVDTQYF.